A selection of T cell receptor beta chains follows, all from one sample in a study of blood T cell repertoires in COVID-19. Measured with immunoSEQ multiplex PCR; TCRdb has only the in-frame clones, and not every one. The sample has approximately 220,000 clones, over 70% seen once. Sequencing was done on a sample of peripheral blood. All receptors come from a man aged 35 to 55 with acute or convalescent COVID-19. The CDR3 runs from the conserved cysteine through the conserved F or W. The D gene is left open where the match is weak.

d_call,v_call,j_call,cdr3_aa
TRBD1,TRBV28,TRBJ1-5,CASSPRGQGNQPQHF
TRBD2,TRBV30,TRBJ2-1,CALEREGYNEQFF
TRBD1,TRBV29-1,TRBJ1-1,CSVVIQGARNTEAFF
.,TRBV6-6,TRBJ2-3,CASRGATGPSTDTQYF
.,TRBV3-1/TRBV3-2,TRBJ2-5,CASMGAQETQYF
TRBD2,TRBV2,TRBJ2-2,CASRGTSADTGELFF
.,TRBV5-1,TRBJ1-4,CASSSGSSGEKLFF
TRBD2,TRBV3-1/TRBV3-2,TRBJ2-3,CASSQHGGASDTQYF
.,TRBV25-1,TRBJ1-6,CASSQKGLTSSYNSPLHF
TRBD1,TRBV10-2,TRBJ2-7,CASSESVTGVPEQYF
.,TRBV15,TRBJ1-1,CATSRDRGYSADTEAFF
.,TRBV15,TRBJ1-1,CATSSGRAREAFF